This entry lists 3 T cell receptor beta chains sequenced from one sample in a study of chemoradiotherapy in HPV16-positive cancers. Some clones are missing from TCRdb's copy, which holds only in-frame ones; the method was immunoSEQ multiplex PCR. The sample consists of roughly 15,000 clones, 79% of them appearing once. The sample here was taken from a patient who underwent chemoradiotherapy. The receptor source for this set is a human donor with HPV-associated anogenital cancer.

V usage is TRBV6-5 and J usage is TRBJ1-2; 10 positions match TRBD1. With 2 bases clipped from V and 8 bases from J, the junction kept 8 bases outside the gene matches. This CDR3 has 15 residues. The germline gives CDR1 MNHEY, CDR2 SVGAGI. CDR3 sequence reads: CASSYSPGTGDGYTF. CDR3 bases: TGTGCCAGCAGTTACAGTCCCGGGACAGGGGACGGCTACACCTTC.

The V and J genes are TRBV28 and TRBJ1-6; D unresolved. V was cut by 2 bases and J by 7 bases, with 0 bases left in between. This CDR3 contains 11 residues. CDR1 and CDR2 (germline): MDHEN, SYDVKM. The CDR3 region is CASSLNSPLHF. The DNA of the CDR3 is TGTGCCAGCAGTTTAAATTCACCCCTCCACTTT.

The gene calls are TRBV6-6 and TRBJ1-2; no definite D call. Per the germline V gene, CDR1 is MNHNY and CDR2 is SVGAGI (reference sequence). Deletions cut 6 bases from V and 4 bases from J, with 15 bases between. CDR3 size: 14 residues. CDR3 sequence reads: CASSHREGPYGYTF. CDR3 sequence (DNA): TGTGCCAGCAGCCATCGGGAGGGCCCCTATGGCTACACCTTC.